This T cell receptor (beta chain) was obtained from a study of Ad26.COV2.S vaccination and SARS-CoV-2 variants. Overall study: Ad26.COV2.S shots went into the muscle once or twice, 56 days apart. Whole-study findings and limits: Vaccine recipients showed a spike-specific TCR breadth that was higher than in placebo recipients. In TCR breadth and depth analyses, total T cell responses may have been underestimated. Considerable breadth of spike-specific CD8+ and CD4+ T cell responses has reportedly been documented following vaccination.

In the case of this clone: Its antigen is unknown.

As for treatment: 15 to 20 received Ad26.COV2.S at low or high dose, single or two shots; about 5 received placebo; per-sample allocation not given. After the first vaccine or placebo injection, samples were drawn on day 63. The table came from immunoSEQ multiplex PCR; TCRdb's copy has only in-frame clones and leaves some out. The sample has 350,000 to 550,000 clones, about 91% seen once. Germline-derived CDR1 and CDR2 are MDHEN and SYDVKM. V lost 1 base, J lost 5 bases, and 17 bases lay in between. The CDR3 runs to 16 residues. The chain is built from TRBV28 and TRBJ2-5, with a weak D call TRBD1 (6 bases). The receptor's source is a person between 18 and 60 years old who received the Ad26.COV2.S COVID-19 vaccine or a placebo. Sequenced here: peripheral blood, sampled in a trial of Ad26.COV2.S vaccine versus placebo. Here the CDR3 DNA reads TGTGCCAGCAGTTTATACGAATTGGGGGCAGGGGAGACCCAGTACTTC. Residues: CASSLYELGAGETQYF.